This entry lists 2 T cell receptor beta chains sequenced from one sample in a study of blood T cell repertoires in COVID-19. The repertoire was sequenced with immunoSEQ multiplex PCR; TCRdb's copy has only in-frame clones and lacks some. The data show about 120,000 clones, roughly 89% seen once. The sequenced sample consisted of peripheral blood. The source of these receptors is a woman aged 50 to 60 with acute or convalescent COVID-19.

The CDR3 loop is CASSQDLTGDEKLFF. In DNA form, the CDR3 reads TGCGCCAGCAGCCAAGATTTGACAGGGGACGAAAAACTGTTTTTT. This chain links TRBV4-3 with TRBJ1-4, with 8 bases that match TRBD1. Looked up from germline, CDR1 is LGHNA and CDR2 is YSLEER. V shed 0 bases and J 8 bases; nucleotides not matched to a gene: 5. The CDR3 runs to 15 residues.

CDR3 coding DNA: TGTGCCAGCAGCTTAGCTTGGGAGGTACTAGGCTCTGGAAACACCATATATTTT. The encoded protein is CASSLAWEVLGSGNTIYF. The chain has TRBV7-9 and TRBJ1-3, with unresolved D. The germline gives CDR1 SEHNR, CDR2 FQNEAQ (reference sequence). V shed 0 bases and J shed 0 bases, with 15 bases lying between them. This CDR3 region has 18 residues. The full variable domain, in which reference TRBV7-9 and TRBJ1-3 provide the parts outside the CDR3, is DTGVSQNPRHKITKRGQNVTFRCDPISEHNRLYWYRQTLGQGPEFLTYFQNEAQLEKSRLLSDRFSAERPKGSFSTLEIQRTEQGDSAMYLCASSLAWEVLGSGNTIYFGEGSWLTVV.